These 17 T cell receptor beta chains were sequenced from one sample in a study of beta chain features in type 1 diabetes. Since all of the isolated RNA was reverse transcribed, expressed TCRB transcripts were what got sequenced. TCRdb's table, derived via immunoSEQ multiplex PCR, lists solely in-frame clones and lacks some. Counted here are around 160,000 clones, nearly 50% occurring once; the ten biggest clones make up over 0.4%. Sequenced: Tregs from blood. The receptors were gathered from a young man in good health.

In its sample, this clone was seen a few times. The rearrangement links TRBV5-6 to TRBJ2-4; no definite D call. V was clipped by 0 bases and J by 0 bases, with 4 bases between them. The CDR3 contains 14 residues. The germline gives CDR1 SGHDT, CDR2 YYEEEE. CDR3 coding DNA: TGTGCCAGCAGCTTGGTTCTAGCCAAAAACATTCAGTACTTC. Translated, it gives CASSLVLAKNIQYF.

This clone was seen a handful of times. The chain recombines TRBV2 with TRBJ2-7; 7 bases map to TRBD2. The V gene end was trimmed by 1 base and the J gene end by 6 bases; junction bases not matched to a gene: 12. The CDR3 is 16 residues long. CDR1 SNHLY and CDR2 FYNNEI come from the germline V gene. CDR3: CASSEVYGRGDREQYF. The CDR3 coding sequence is TGTGCCAGCAGTGAAGTGTATGGACGGGGGGATCGCGAGCAGTACTTC.

The chain couples TRBV7-3 to TRBJ2-3, with D perhaps TRBD2 (6 bases). Germline V lookup: CDR1 SGHTA, CDR2 FQGTGA. The CDR3 covers 15 residues. Trimming cost V 2 bases and J 2 bases, with 11 bases left between them. CDR3 coding DNA: TGTGCCAGCAGCTTAGGGGCTAGCGCCACAGATACGCAGTATTTT. Its translation is CASSLGASATDTQYF.

This clone was observed a handful of times. The V and J genes are TRBV20-1 and TRBJ2-3, with TRBD1 identical over 7 bases. Germline CDR1 and CDR2: DFQATT and SNEGSKA (reference sequence). J lost 6 bases, V lost 5 bases, and 2 bases had no gene match. CDR3 length: 11 residues. The chain's CDR3 is CSAVRGDTQYF. DNA for the CDR3: TGCAGTGCTGTCAGGGGGGATACGCAGTATTTT.

The sample holds a few counts of this clone. This chain links TRBV29-1 with TRBJ1-1, with 9 bases matching TRBD1. CDR3 length: 13 residues. The germline V gene has CDR1 SQVTM and CDR2 ANQGSEA. The junction had 2 bases not matched to a gene; V was cut back by 5 bases and J by 1 base. CDR3 residues: CSVSTGGNTEAFF. The CDR3 nucleotides are TGCAGCGTTTCGACAGGGGGGAACACTGAAGCTTTCTTT.

The chain recombines TRBV11-2 with TRBJ1-6, with unresolved D. The germline V gene has CDR1 SGHAT and CDR2 FQNNGV. Trimming removed 4 bases from V and 5 bases from J, with 9 bases in between. The CDR3 extends over 14 amino acids. CDR3 amino acids: CASSWRPDNSPLHF. The CDR3 DNA sequence: TGTGCCAGCAGCTGGCGGCCCGATAATTCACCCCTCCACTTT. Together with reference TRBV11-2 and TRBJ1-6, the CDR3 gives the full variable domain: EAGVAQSPRYKIIEKRQSVAFWCNPISGHATLYWYQQILGQGPKLLIQFQNNGVVDDSQLPKDRFSAERLKGVDSTLKIQPAKLEDSAVYLCASSWRPDNSPLHFGNGTRLTVT.

CDR3 sequence: CASRMAGRTTTGELFF. The CDR3 nucleotides read TGTGCCAGCAGGATGGCAGGGAGGACAACCACCGGGGAGCTGTTTTTT. This sequence joins TRBV5-6 and TRBJ2-2, with D possibly matching TRBD2 (6 bases). The CDR3 sequence is 16 residues long. Per germline, CDR1 SGHDT and CDR2 YYEEEE. V lost 5 bases, J lost 4 bases, and 18 bases lay in between.

The chain is built from TRBV5-4 and TRBJ1-4; 9 bases line up with TRBD1. Trimming at V came to 3 bases and at J to 3 bases, leaving 3 bases not matched to a gene. Germline assignment: CDR1 SGHNT and CDR2 YYREEE (reference sequence). The CDR3 length is 15 residues. The CDR3 here is CASSSGTGPNEKLFF. CDR3 bases: TGTGCCAGCAGCTCCGGGACAGGGCCTAATGAAAAACTGTTTTTT.

This clone was picked up a small number of times. The chain has TRBV27 and TRBJ2-7, with D perhaps matching TRBD2 (7 bases). Trimming took 2 bases from V and 2 from J, leaving 19 bases between them. Germline assignment: CDR1 MNHEY and CDR2 SMNVEV (reference sequence). CDR3 size: 17 residues. The CDR3 spells CASSLTLYTGRAYEQYF. As DNA, the CDR3 is TGTGCCAGCAGTTTAACCCTCTACACAGGGAGGGCCTACGAGCAGTACTTC.

This clone has a single count. J is TRBJ1-1 and V is TRBV27, with no clear D. The V and J ends lost 4 bases and 8 bases respectively, with 8 bases between them. Germline CDR1 and CDR2: MNHEY and SMNVEV (reference sequence). The CDR3 totals 11 residues. CDR3 bases: TGTGCCAGCAGTTCTAGGCGAGAAGCTTTCTTT. It encodes CASSSRREAFF.

The genes are TRBV4-1 and TRBJ1-1; the D gene is possibly TRBD1 (6 bases). Germline V lookup: CDR1 MGHRA, CDR2 YSYEKL. Between the trimmed V and J ends, which lost 5 bases and 3 bases, there was a span of 31 bases. The CDR3 is 20 amino acids. The CDR3 loop is CASSSKGGPIGLAGYTEAFF. The CDR3 nucleotides are TGCGCCAGCAGCTCCAAGGGGGGGCCGATTGGACTTGCTGGGTACACTGAAGCTTTCTTT.

The chain recombines TRBV11-2 with TRBJ2-1, with D possibly matching TRBD2 (6 bases). The CDR3 contains 12 residues. Trimming left V 4 bases short and J 7 bases short, with 8 bases between. Germline CDR1 SGHAT, CDR2 FQNNGV. The CDR3 protein is CASSWGLNEQFF. The CDR3 DNA is TGTGCCAGCAGCTGGGGACTGAATGAGCAGTTCTTC.

The chain uses TRBV5-1 and TRBJ1-1; D not certain. Germline V lookup: CDR1 SGHRS, CDR2 YFSETQ. The CDR3 runs to 14 residues. Trimming took off 0 bases at V and 2 bases at J, with 8 bases between the two ends. This CDR3 is CASSLARLNTEAFF. The CDR3 coding sequence is TGCGCCAGCAGCTTGGCCAGGCTAAACACTGAAGCTTTCTTT. The whole variable domain, remainder taken from reference TRBV5-1 and TRBJ1-1, is KAGVTQTPRYLIKTRGQQVTLSCSPISGHRSVSWYQQTPGQGLQFLFEYFSETQRNKGNFPGRFSGRQFSNSRSEMNVSTLELGDSALYLCASSLARLNTEAFFGQGTRLTVV.

V usage is TRBV7-9 and J usage is TRBJ2-1; TRBD1 might be the D (6 bases). Per the germline V gene, CDR1 is SEHNR and CDR2 is FQNEAQ (reference sequence). The CDR3 has 17 amino acids. Trimming shortened V by 4 bases and J by 10 bases, and 26 bases separated the two germline ends. In nucleotides, the CDR3 is TGTGCCAGCAGCTCCAGGGGTGGGAGAACCCATTCGTGGGAGCAGTTCTTC. Protein product: CASSSRGGRTHSWEQFF.

This clone rates as medium-sized. V and J are TRBV28 and TRBJ2-7; 14 nucleotides match TRBD2. Germline V gives CDR1 MDHEN, CDR2 SYDVKM. V gave up 2 bases and J gave up 3 bases; unmatched junction bases: 3. This CDR3 has 16 amino acids. The CDR3 sequence: CASSLVTSGRGYEQYF. The CDR3 nucleotides are TGTGCCAGCAGTTTAGTGACTAGCGGGAGGGGCTACGAGCAGTACTTC. Using reference TRBV28 and TRBJ2-7 for the parts outside the CDR3, the full variable domain is DVKVTQSSRYLVKRTGEKVFLECVQDMDHENMFWYRQDPGLGLRLIYFSYDVKMKEKGDIPEGYSVSREKKERFSLILESASTNQTSMYLCASSLVTSGRGYEQYFGPGTRLTVT.

The chain uses TRBV28 and TRBJ2-5; D might be TRBD2 (5 bases). CDR3 length: 16 residues. Trimming removed 2 bases from V and 4 bases from J, with 17 bases in between. Germline V CDR1 and CDR2: MDHEN, SYDVKM. CDR3 loop: CASSLGWTGVGETQYF. CDR3 bases: TGTGCCAGCAGTTTAGGTTGGACTGGAGTGGGAGAGACCCAGTACTTC.

This chain links TRBV9 with TRBJ2-7, with TRBD2 matching 10 bases. The CDR3 runs to 13 residues. Germline V gene data show CDR1 as SGDLS and CDR2 as YYNGEE. V dropped 7 bases and J dropped 4; count of bases not matched to a gene: 5. The CDR3 spells CASSRTSGYEQYF. The CDR3 coding sequence is TGTGCCAGCTCGAGGACTAGCGGTTACGAGCAGTACTTC. Full variable domain (rest looked up from reference TRBV9 and TRBJ2-7): DSGVTQTPKHLITATGQRVTLRCSPRSGDLSVYWYQQSLDQGLQFLIQYYNGEERAKGNILERFSAQQFPDLHSELNLSSLELGDSALYFCASSRTSGYEQYFGPGTRLTVT.